This is a list of T cell receptor beta chains from one sample in a study of T-cell memory formation after mild COVID-19. MiXCR, applied by TCRdb to the 5' RACE reads, yields one record per CDR3 protein. The repertoire holds about 600,000 distinct CDR3 sequences, with roughly 22% as singletons. Sequenced: PBMCs or a T cell subset sorted from them (not recorded which). The origin of the receptors is an adult woman who had mild COVID-19 (a few samples of this study predate the infection). Cell type and time point are not known. CDR3s include the opening cysteine and the closing phenylalanine or tryptophan. The order of the fields is V gene, D gene, clone size, J gene, CDR3 protein, CDR3 DNA. D genes are given only for firm matches. Clone size appears in some rows only: once, few, many, or a class for an expanded clone.

TRBV6-2/TRBV6-3	TRBD1	NA	TRBJ2-2	CASVKTGKNTGELFF	TGTGCCAGCGTCAAGACAGGGAAAAACACCGGGGAGCTGTTTTTT
TRBV19	NA	NA	TRBJ1-2	CASSIGRGDGYTF	TGTGCCAGTAGTATCGGCAGAGGGGATGGCTACACCTTC
TRBV14	NA	NA	TRBJ2-1	CASSQGPLGKFF	TGTGCCAGCAGCCAAGGGCCATTGGGGAAGTTCTTC
TRBV9	NA	NA	TRBJ2-3	CASSVGLGLLRRPDTQYF	TGTGCCAGCAGCGTAGGACTAGGACTTCTCAGGAGGCCAGATACGCAGTATTTT
TRBV15	NA	once	TRBJ1-1	CATSPRDRMATEAFF	TGTGCCACCAGCCCACGCGACAGGATGGCCACTGAAGCTTTCTTT
TRBV6-6	NA	NA	TRBJ2-7	CASSRSSSYDQYF	TGTGCCAGCAGTCGGAGTAGCTCCTACGATCAGTACTTC
TRBV20-1	NA	once	TRBJ2-7	CSARSPAGNEQYF	TGCAGTGCTAGAAGCCCCGCAGGGAACGAGCAGTACTTC
TRBV27	NA	few	TRBJ2-5	CASFLIPPGQGGRETQYF	TGTGCCAGCTTTTTGATTCCCCCGGGTCAGGGGGGAAGAGAGACCCAGTACTTC
TRBV9	TRBD2	NA	TRBJ2-1	CASSGTSGHNEQFF	TGTGCCAGCAGCGGTACTAGCGGCCACAATGAGCAGTTCTTC
TRBV12-3/TRBV12-4	NA	NA	TRBJ1-1	CASGLGGRVGTEAFF	TGTGCCAGCGGGCTCGGGGGCAGGGTGGGAACTGAAGCTTTCTTT
TRBV6-5	TRBD1	NA	TRBJ1-6	CASSLNGTPGGNSPLHF	TGTGCCAGCAGTCTTAACGGGACACCAGGGGGTAATTCACCCCTCCACTTT
TRBV4-3	NA	NA	TRBJ1-4	CASSQSWTGGTNEKLFF	TGCGCCAGCAGCCAATCTTGGACGGGAGGAACTAATGAAAAACTGTTTTTT
TRBV2	NA	NA	TRBJ2-5	CASSEGVVETQYF	TGTGCCAGCAGTGAGGGCGTTGTGGAGACCCAGTACTTC
TRBV3-1	TRBD2	NA	TRBJ2-1	CASSQGLAPVGEQFF	TGTGCCAGCAGCCAAGGACTAGCCCCCGTGGGTGAGCAGTTCTTC
TRBV3-1	TRBD2	few	TRBJ2-3	CASSQGSGGRLTDTQYF	TGTGCCAGCAGCCAAGGAAGCGGGGGGCGCCTCACAGATACGCAGTATTTT
TRBV29-1	TRBD2	few	TRBJ2-7	CSVERLAGGRPYEQYF	TGCAGCGTTGAAAGACTAGCGGGGGGCAGGCCGTACGAGCAGTACTTC
TRBV15	TRBD1	few	TRBJ1-6	CATSREDRGVSPLHF	TGTGCCACCAGCAGAGAGGACAGGGGAGTTTCACCCCTCCACTTT
TRBV10-3	NA	NA	TRBJ2-1	CAISELGADEQFF	TGTGCCATCAGTGAGTTGGGGGCAGATGAGCAGTTCTTC
TRBV7-9	TRBD1	few	TRBJ2-7	CASSWGQISYEQYF	TGTGCCAGCAGCTGGGGACAGATCTCCTACGAGCAGTACTTC
TRBV11-2	NA	NA	TRBJ2-3	CASSLANLRLYF	TGTGCCAGCAGCTTAGCTAATCTCAGACTTTATTTT